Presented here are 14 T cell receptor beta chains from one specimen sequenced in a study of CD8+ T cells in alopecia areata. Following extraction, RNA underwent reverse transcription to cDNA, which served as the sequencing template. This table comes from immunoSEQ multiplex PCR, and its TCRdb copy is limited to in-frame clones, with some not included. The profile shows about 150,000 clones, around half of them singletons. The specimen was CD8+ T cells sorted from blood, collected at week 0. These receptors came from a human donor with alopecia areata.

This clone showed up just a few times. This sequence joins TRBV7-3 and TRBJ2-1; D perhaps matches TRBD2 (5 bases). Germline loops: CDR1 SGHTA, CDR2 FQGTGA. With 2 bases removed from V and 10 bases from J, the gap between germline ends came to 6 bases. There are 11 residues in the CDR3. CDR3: CASSLGGEQFF. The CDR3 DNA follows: TGTGCCAGCAGCTTAGGCGGGGAGCAGTTCTTC.

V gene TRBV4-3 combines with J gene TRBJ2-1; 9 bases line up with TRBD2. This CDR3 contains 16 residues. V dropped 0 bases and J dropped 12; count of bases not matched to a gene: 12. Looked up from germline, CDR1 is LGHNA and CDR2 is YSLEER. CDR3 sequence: CASSQDAAGGHAGQFF. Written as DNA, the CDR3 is TGCGCCAGCAGCCAAGATGCAGCGGGGGGCCATGCTGGGCAGTTCTTC.

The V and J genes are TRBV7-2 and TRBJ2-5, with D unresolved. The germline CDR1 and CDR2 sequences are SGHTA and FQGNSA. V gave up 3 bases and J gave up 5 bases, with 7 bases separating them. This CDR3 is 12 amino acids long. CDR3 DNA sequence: TGTGCCAGCAGCTTCTCGTTCGAGACCCAGTACTTC. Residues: CASSFSFETQYF.

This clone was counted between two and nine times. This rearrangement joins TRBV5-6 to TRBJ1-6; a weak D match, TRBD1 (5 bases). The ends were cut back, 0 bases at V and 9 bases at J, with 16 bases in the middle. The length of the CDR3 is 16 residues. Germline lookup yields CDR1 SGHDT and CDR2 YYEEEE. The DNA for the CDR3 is TGTGCCAGCAGCTTGGTCGACAGCCCCAAAGGTTCACCCCTCCACTTT. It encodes CASSLVDSPKGSPLHF.

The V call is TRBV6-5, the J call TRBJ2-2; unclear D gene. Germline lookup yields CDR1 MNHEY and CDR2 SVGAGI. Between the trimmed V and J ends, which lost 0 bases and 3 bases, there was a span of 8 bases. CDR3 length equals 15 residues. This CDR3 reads CASSYSSKYTGELFF. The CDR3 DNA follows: TGTGCCAGCAGTTACTCGTCTAAATACACCGGGGAGCTGTTTTTT.

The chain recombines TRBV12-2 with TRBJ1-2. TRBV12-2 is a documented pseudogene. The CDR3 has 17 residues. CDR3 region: CASRACTAPRKTYGYTF. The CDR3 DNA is TGTGCAAGTCGCGCGTGTACGGCTCCACGAAAGACCTATGGCTACACCTTC.

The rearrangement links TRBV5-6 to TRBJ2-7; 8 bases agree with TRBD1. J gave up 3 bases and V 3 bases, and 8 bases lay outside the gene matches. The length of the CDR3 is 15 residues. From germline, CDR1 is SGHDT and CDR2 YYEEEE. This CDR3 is CASSSGGAMIYEQYF. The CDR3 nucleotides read TGTGCCAGCAGCTCAGGGGGCGCCATGATCTACGAGCAGTACTTC.

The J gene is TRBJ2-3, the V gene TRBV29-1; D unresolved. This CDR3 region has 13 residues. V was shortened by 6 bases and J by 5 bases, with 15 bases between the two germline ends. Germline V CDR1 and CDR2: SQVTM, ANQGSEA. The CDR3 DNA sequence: TGCAGCGTCCCAGGAGTACCGCAAGATACGCAGTATTTT. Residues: CSVPGVPQDTQYF.

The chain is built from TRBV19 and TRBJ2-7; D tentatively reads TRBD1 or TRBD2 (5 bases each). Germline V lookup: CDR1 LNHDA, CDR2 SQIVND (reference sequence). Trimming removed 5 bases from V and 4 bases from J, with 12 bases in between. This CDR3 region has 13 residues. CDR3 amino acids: CASSARDGYEQYF. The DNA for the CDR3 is TGTGCCAGTAGTGCCCGGGACGGGTACGAGCAGTACTTC.

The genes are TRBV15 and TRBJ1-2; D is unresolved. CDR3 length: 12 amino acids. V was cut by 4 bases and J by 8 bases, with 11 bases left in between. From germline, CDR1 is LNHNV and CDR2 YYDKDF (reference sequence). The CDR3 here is CATSKWGEGYTF. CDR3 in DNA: TGTGCCACCAGCAAATGGGGTGAAGGCTACACCTTC.

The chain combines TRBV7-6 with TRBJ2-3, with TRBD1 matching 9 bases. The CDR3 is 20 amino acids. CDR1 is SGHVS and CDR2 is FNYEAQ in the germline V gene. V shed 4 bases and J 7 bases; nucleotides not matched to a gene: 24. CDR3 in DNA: TGTGCCAGCAGCTCCGGGACAGGGAACTTAAATAACCCAGCACGGCATACGCAGTATTTT. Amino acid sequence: CASSSGTGNLNNPARHTQYF.

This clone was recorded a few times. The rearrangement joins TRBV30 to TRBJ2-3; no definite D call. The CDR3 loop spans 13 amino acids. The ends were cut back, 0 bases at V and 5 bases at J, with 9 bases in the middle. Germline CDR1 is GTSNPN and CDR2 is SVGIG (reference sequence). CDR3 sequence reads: CAWSVVLKDTQYF. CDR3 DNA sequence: TGTGCCTGGAGTGTAGTGTTAAAAGATACGCAGTATTTT.

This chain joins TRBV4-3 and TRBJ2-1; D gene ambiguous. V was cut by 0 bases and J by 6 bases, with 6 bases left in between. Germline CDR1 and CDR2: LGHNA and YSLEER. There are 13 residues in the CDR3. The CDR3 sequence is CASSQDRANEQFF. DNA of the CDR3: TGCGCCAGCAGCCAAGATCGTGCCAATGAGCAGTTCTTC.

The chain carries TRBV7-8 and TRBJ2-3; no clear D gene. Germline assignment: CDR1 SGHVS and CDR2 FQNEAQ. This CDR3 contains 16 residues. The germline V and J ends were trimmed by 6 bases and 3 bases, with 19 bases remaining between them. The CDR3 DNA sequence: TGTGCCAGCAGTCGACGGTGGGGTTTAGGAACAGATACGCAGTATTTT. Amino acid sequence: CASSRRWGLGTDTQYF.